Listed below are T cell receptor beta chains from one sample, sequenced in a study of CD4 T cells in relation to SARS-CoV-2 and coronaviruses. These receptors have no known antigen. Sequencing was performed with immunoSEQ multiplex PCR; in TCRdb, only in-frame clones are kept and a portion is missing. The profile shows over 15,000 clones, about 76% of them singletons. The sequenced sample consisted of CD4+ T cells from PBMCs, cultured in vitro. The receptors originated from a human donor in good health. CDR3s include the opening cysteine and the closing phenylalanine or tryptophan. Fields, in order: J gene, D gene, V gene, clone size, CDR3 protein, CDR3 DNA. A D gene is named only where the DNA matches it firmly. Clone size is shown for a subset of rows, as once, few, many or a class of expanded clone.

TRBJ1-6 | . | TRBV5-8 | . | CASSLDGDSPLHF | TGTGCCAGCAGCTTGGACGGAGATTCACCCCTCCACTTT
TRBJ1-1 | . | TRBV5-6 | few | CASSLEQGNTEAFF | TGTGCCAGCAGCTTGGAGCAGGGGAACACTGAAGCTTTCTTT
TRBJ2-7 | . | TRBV19 | . | CASSIMGRIPIYEQYF | TGTGCCAGTAGTATAATGGGCAGGATCCCCATCTACGAGCAGTACTTC
TRBJ1-1 | TRBD1 | TRBV30 | . | CASGQGAGKAFF | TGTGCCAGCGGACAGGGGGCTGGAAAAGCTTTCTTT
TRBJ1-5 | TRBD1 | TRBV28 | . | CASSPGQGNNQPQHF | TGTGCCAGCAGCCCGGGACAGGGGAACAATCAGCCCCAGCATTTT
TRBJ2-7 | . | TRBV18 | few | CASSAASYEQYF | TGTGCCAGCTCAGCAGCCTCCTACGAGCAGTACTTC
TRBJ1-6 | . | TRBV28 | . | CASSLGQGNSPLHF | TGTGCCAGCAGTTTGGGGCAGGGTAATTCACCCCTCCACTTT
TRBJ2-3 | . | TRBV25-1 | . | CASSEVAGFTDTQYF | TGTGCCAGCAGTGAGGTGGCGGGGTTCACAGATACGCAGTATTTT
TRBJ2-7 | . | TRBV6-5 | . | CASTQPGPYEQYF | TGTGCCAGCACCCAGCCGGGACCCTACGAGCAGTACTTC
TRBJ2-7 | . | TRBV5-1 | once | CASSLDPFTYEQYF | TGCGCCAGCAGCTTGGATCCATTTACCTACGAGCAGTACTTC
TRBJ2-3 | . | TRBV5-1 | once | CASSPRSPGDTQYF | TGCGCCAGCAGCCCCCGGAGTCCGGGTGATACGCAGTATTTT
TRBJ2-1 | TRBD1 | TRBV10-3 | few | CAISSRTGTGNHNEQFF | TGTGCCATCAGTTCCAGAACCGGGACAGGAAACCACAATGAGCAGTTCTTC
TRBJ2-3 | . | TRBV7-3 | . | CASSPQRADTQYF | TGTGCCAGCAGCCCCCAGCGGGCCGATACGCAGTATTTT
TRBJ2-1 | . | TRBV24-1 | . | CATSDFGTGRVAGDILGEQFF | TGTGCCACCAGTGATTTTGGGACAGGGCGAGTAGCGGGAGACATCCTGGGGGAGCAGTTCTTC
TRBJ1-5 | . | TRBV19 | medium-sized | CASSPDGSKYSNQPQHF | TGTGCCAGCAGTCCTGATGGCAGCAAATATAGCAATCAGCCCCAGCATTTT
TRBJ2-3 | . | TRBV11-2 | . | CASTTIGARDTQYF | TGTGCCAGCACCACGATTGGGGCTAGAGATACGCAGTATTTT
TRBJ2-3 | . | TRBV6-2/TRBV6-3 | . | CASSDRKGLYGTDTQYF | TGTGCCAGCAGCGATCGGAAGGGCCTTTATGGCACAGATACGCAGTATTTT
TRBJ2-7 | TRBD1 | TRBV24-1 | . | CATSDSTRTGGYEQYF | TGTGCCACCAGTGATTCCACACGGACAGGGGGCTACGAGCAGTACTTC
TRBJ2-7 | . | TRBV3-1/TRBV3-2 | medium-sized | CASSQVGEQYF | TGTGCCAGCAGCCAAGTCGGCGAGCAGTACTTC
TRBJ1-6 | . | TRBV7-3 | . | CASSLNGDSPLHF | TGTGCCAGCAGCTTAAATGGAGATTCACCCCTCCACTTT
TRBJ1-5 | . | TRBV12-5 | . | CASGLDLGPQHF | TGTGCTAGTGGTTTGGACCTTGGTCCCCAGCATTTT
TRBJ2-2 | TRBD2 | TRBV6-4 | . | CASSELAGEGGELFF | TGTGCCAGCAGTGAACTAGCGGGAGAGGGCGGGGAGCTGTTTTTT
TRBJ1-1 | TRBD1 | TRBV28 | . | CASSLLGQAAKAFF | TGTGCCAGCAGTTTACTCGGACAGGCGGCTAAAGCTTTCTTT
TRBJ2-7 | TRBD1 | TRBV28 | . | CASSLFRSGGVYEQYF | TGTGCCAGCAGTTTATTTAGGTCAGGGGGTGTCTACGAGCAGTACTTC
TRBJ2-7 | TRBD2 | TRBV5-1 | few | CASSPGRAGGSYEQYF | TGCGCCAGCAGCCCCGGCAGGGCGGGAGGCTCCTACGAGCAGTACTTC
TRBJ1-1 | . | TRBV11-3 | . | CASSLGSVAEAFF | TGTGCCAGCAGCTTAGGATCGGTCGCTGAAGCTTTCTTT
TRBJ2-7 | . | TRBV7-9 | . | CASSSPRKPGSKDEQYF | TGTGCCAGCAGCTCACCTAGAAAACCGGGCTCGAAGGACGAGCAGTACTTC
TRBJ1-2 | TRBD1 | TRBV28 | . | CASIQGGLRYGYTF | TGTGCCAGCATACAGGGGGGTTTGCGTTATGGCTACACCTTC
TRBJ1-4 | TRBD1 | TRBV19 | . | CASGTGHNEKLFF | TGTGCCAGTGGGACAGGTCATAATGAAAAACTGTTTTTT
TRBJ2-3 | . | TRBV5-6 | . | CASSLQLTTDTQYF | TGTGCCAGCAGCTTGCAATTGACGACAGATACGCAGTATTTT
TRBJ1-5 | . | TRBV3-1/TRBV3-2 | . | CASSQDGVSNQPQHF | TGTGCCAGCAGCCAAGATGGTGTTAGCAATCAGCCCCAGCATTTT
TRBJ1-6 | . | TRBV5-1 | few | CASSLEYVGAGSPLHF | TGCGCCAGCAGCTTGGAGTACGTAGGGGCAGGATCACCCCTCCACTTT
TRBJ2-7 | . | TRBV29-1 | . | CSVTDTWGLEQYF | TGCAGCGTCACCGACACCTGGGGTCTCGAGCAGTACTTC
TRBJ1-1 | . | TRBV18 | few | CASFGEGTGTEAFF | TGTGCCAGCTTCGGGGAGGGGACGGGCACTGAAGCTTTCTTT
TRBJ2-4 | TRBD1 | TRBV11-2 | . | CASSLVQGSIQYF | TGTGCCAGCAGCTTAGTACAGGGGAGCATTCAGTACTTC
TRBJ2-7 | . | TRBV6-5 | . | CASSLDSQNYEQYF | TGTGCCAGCAGTTTGGACAGCCAAAACTACGAGCAGTACTTC
TRBJ1-2 | . | TRBV19 | . | CASSILSGGSYSGYTF | TGTGCCAGTAGTATCTTAAGCGGAGGGAGTTATAGTGGCTACACCTTC
TRBJ2-7 | TRBD1 | TRBV27 | . | CASSSGQTYEQYF | TGTGCCAGCAGTTCGGGACAGACCTACGAGCAGTACTTC
TRBJ2-7 | TRBD2 | TRBV11-2 | few | CASSSGLGEQYF | TGTGCCAGCAGTTCAGGACTAGGGGAGCAGTACTTC
TRBJ2-1 | . | TRBV15 | . | CATSRGPLYSEQFF | TGTGCCACCAGCAGGGGACCCCTGTATAGTGAGCAGTTCTTC
TRBJ1-2 | TRBD1 | TRBV30 | . | CAWSVGRDRNYGYTF | TGTGCCTGGAGTGTTGGCCGGGACAGAAACTATGGCTACACCTTC
TRBJ2-5 | . | TRBV10-3 | . | CAISPERETQYF | TGTGCCATCAGTCCAGAAAGGGAGACCCAGTACTTC
TRBJ2-2 | . | TRBV7-3 | . | CASSLQGNTGELFF | TGTGCCAGCAGCTTACAGGGTAACACCGGGGAGCTGTTTTTT
TRBJ1-1 | . | TRBV30 | . | CAWSTGTGTSVFF | TGTGCCTGGAGTACGGGTACGGGGACCTCAGTTTTCTTT
TRBJ1-1 | . | TRBV18 | . | CASSSGDLRGAFF | TGTGCCAGCTCATCCGGCGACCTGAGGGGGGCTTTCTTT
TRBJ2-3 | TRBD2 | TRBV9 | . | CASSVAGGSNTDTQYF | TGTGCCAGCAGCGTAGCGGGAGGGTCAAATACAGATACGCAGTATTTT
TRBJ1-1 | . | TRBV29-1 | . | CSVGSRMSYTEAFF | TGCAGCGTTGGTTCGAGGATGTCGTACACTGAAGCTTTCTTT
TRBJ2-7 | TRBD1 | TRBV27 | . | CASSPGQGVSSYEQYF | TGTGCCAGCAGTCCTGGACAGGGGGTATCCTCCTACGAGCAGTACTTC
TRBJ1-2 | . | TRBV28 | . | CASNPFEGNYGYTF | TGTGCCAGCAACCCTTTTGAGGGAAACTATGGCTACACCTTC